This T cell receptor (beta chain) was recorded in a study of T cells in Graves' hyperthyroidism and ophthalmopathy. This clonotype was detected many times. Its matching antigen is unknown. Exclusions: uncontrolled infection, other autoimmune disease, pregnancy, lactation. Researchers amplified the TCR beta CDR3 regions from RNA transcripts. The study used the HTBI primer set for a first-round RT-PCR of the TCR CDR3. TCRdb recomputed calls from the multiplex PCR reads with MiXCR, one row per CDR3 protein. Among over 650,000 distinct CDR3 sequences listed, 16% were seen once. General study results and limits: Expanded thyroid clonotypes (above 0.001) were mostly also found in blood. Ophthalmopathy could be told apart from stable hyperthyroidism with a 13 V-J model.

Germline-derived CDR1 and CDR2 are MDHEN and SYDVKM. The CDR3 is made up of 14 amino acids. After removal of 3 bases from V and 3 bases from J, the junction contained 1 base not matched to a gene. This TCR derives from a man between 18 and 29 years old with Graves' hyperthyroidism. The chain carries TRBV28 and TRBJ2-1, with 8 bases that match TRBD2. Sequencing used blood. CDR3 amino acids: CASSLGLDYNEQFF. The CDR3 nucleotides are TGTGCCAGCAGTTTGGGACTAGACTACAATGAGCAGTTCTTC.